The clone carrying this TCR beta chain was observed a handful of times. This entry comes from a study of blood T cell repertoires in COVID-19. Original data processing: Scientists estimated how many nucleated cells there were by amplifying reference gene primers. Libraries were prepared by immunoSEQ multiplex PCR; TCRdb keeps only in-frame clonotypes and omits some of them. The DNA gave D and trimming, while V, J and clone size come from that table. The table lists about 250,000 clones, roughly 84% of them singletons. The source of this sequence is a woman between 50 and 59 years old who had been exposed to COVID-19. Sequenced: PBMCs or T cells enriched from blood (not recorded which).

The CDR3 region is CASSARAGDTEAFF. CDR3 bases: TGCGCCAGCAGTGCTCGGGCGGGGGACACTGAAGCTTTCTTT. The V gene is TRBV10-1, the J gene TRBJ1-1; perhaps TRBD1 as D (5 bases). CDR3 size: 14 residues. Trimming shortened V by 4 bases and J by 3 bases, and 12 bases separated the two germline ends. Germline assignment: CDR1 WNHNN and CDR2 SYGVQD (reference sequence).